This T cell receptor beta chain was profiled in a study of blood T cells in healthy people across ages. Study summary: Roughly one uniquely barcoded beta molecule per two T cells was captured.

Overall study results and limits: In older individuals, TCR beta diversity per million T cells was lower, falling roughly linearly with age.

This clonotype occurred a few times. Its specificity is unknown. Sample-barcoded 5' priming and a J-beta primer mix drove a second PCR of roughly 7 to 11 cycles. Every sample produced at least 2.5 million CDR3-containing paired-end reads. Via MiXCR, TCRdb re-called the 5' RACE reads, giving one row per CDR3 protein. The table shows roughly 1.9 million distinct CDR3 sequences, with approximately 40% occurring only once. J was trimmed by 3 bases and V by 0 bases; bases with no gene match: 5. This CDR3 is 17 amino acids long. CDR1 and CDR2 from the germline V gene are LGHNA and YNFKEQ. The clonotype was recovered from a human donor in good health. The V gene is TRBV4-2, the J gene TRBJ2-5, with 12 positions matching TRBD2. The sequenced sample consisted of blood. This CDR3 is CASSQDGASGGEETQYF. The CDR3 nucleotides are TGTGCCAGCAGCCAAGATGGGGCTAGCGGGGGGGAAGAGACCCAGTACTTC.